Following are 16 T cell receptor beta chains from one sample sequenced in a study of read filtering for tumor transcriptome and immune sequencing. The library was built from 400 to 500 ng RNA with molecular barcoded adaptors for alpha/delta and beta/gamma chains. Each CDR3 protein gets one entry after TCRdb re-called the reads with MiXCR. The sample lists about 22,000 distinct CDR3 sequences; roughly 13% were seen once. The material sequenced was a population of CD138-negative cells sorted from bone marrow. The receptors shown here come from a donor over 35 with multiple myeloma.

Turning to this clonotype: This could be a read error, since a much larger clone is one nucleotide away. The rearrangement links TRBV20-1 to TRBJ1-5, with TRBD1 as a possible D gene (5 bases). Per germline, CDR1 DFQATT and CDR2 SNEGSKA (reference sequence). This CDR3 has 13 residues. Trimming took 5 bases from V and 2 from J, leaving 10 bases between them. The DNA for the CDR3 is TGCAGTGCTTACCGGGACGGCAATCAGCCCCAGCATTTT. Translated, it gives CSAYRDGNQPQHF.

This clonotype has ten or more counts. The chain combines TRBV28 with TRBJ2-1, with TRBD2 identical over 9 bases. The J segment lost 0 bases and the V segment lost 4 bases, leaving 1 base of the junction unmatched. CDR3 size: 15 residues. In germline, CDR1 is MDHEN, CDR2 SYDVKM. In DNA form, the CDR3 reads TGTGCCAGCAGTTATAGCGGGAGCTCCTACAATGAGCAGTTCTTC. Protein product: CASSYSGSSYNEQFF.

This clonotype was seen a handful of times. One base away lies a much larger clone, so this may be a sequencing read error. The missing conserved phenylalanine or tryptophan at the end of this CDR3 makes a read error likely. The chain uses TRBV20-1 and TRBJ1-5, with a tentative D call TRBD1 (6 bases). The CDR3 has 13 amino acids. Germline CDR1 reads DFQATT; CDR2 reads SNEGSKA (reference sequence). Trimming left V 1 base short and J 6 bases short, with 10 bases between. CDR3 nucleotides: TGCAGTGCTAGAGTGGGGGGCCGTCAGCCCCAGCATCTT. This translates into CSARVGGRQPQHL.

This clonotype was detected many times. The J gene is TRBJ1-4, the V gene TRBV5-1; 11 bases are shared with TRBD1. From germline, CDR1 is SGHRS and CDR2 YFSETQ. V dropped 4 bases and J dropped 7; count of bases not matched to a gene: 3. The CDR3 has 14 amino acids. CDR3 sequence reads: CASSGGTGGEKLFF. Here the CDR3 DNA reads TGCGCCAGCAGCGGAGGGACAGGGGGTGAAAAACTGTTTTTT.

This clonotype has at least ten counts. The chain joins TRBV24-1 to TRBJ2-2; D unresolved. Looked up from germline, CDR1 is KGHDR and CDR2 is SFDVKD. The CDR3 contains 15 residues. V was clipped by 1 base and J by 0 bases, with 5 bases between them. In DNA form, the CDR3 reads TGTGCCACCAGTGATTTTTGGGCGAACACCGGGGAGCTGTTTTTT. Protein sequence: CATSDFWANTGELFF.

This clonotype was detected many times. V and J are TRBV29-1 and TRBJ2-7; TRBD1 agrees at 9 bases. Germline lookup yields CDR1 SQVTM and CDR2 ANQGSEA. This CDR3 contains 12 residues. J lost 11 bases, V lost 5 bases, and 10 bases had no gene match. CDR3 loop: CSVSPGQGREYF. CDR3 bases: TGCAGCGTTTCTCCGGGACAGGGAAGGGAGTACTTC.

By share, this clonotype counts as medium-sized. This chain uses TRBV27 with TRBJ2-1; 14 bases line up with TRBD2. With 4 bases clipped from V and 9 bases from J, the junction kept 2 bases outside the gene matches. Germline V gene data show CDR1 as MNHEY and CDR2 as SMNVEV (reference sequence). The CDR3 loop spans 14 amino acids. CDR3 loop: CASSSGLAGVEQFF. The CDR3 coding sequence is TGTGCCAGCAGTTCGGGACTAGCGGGAGTTGAGCAGTTCTTC.

Note on this clonotype: A junction boundary mismatches the germline segment, possibly from a read error. The rearrangement joins TRBV2 to TRBJ1-1, with D maybe TRBD1 (5 bases). The CDR3 totals 14 residues. Germline CDR1 and CDR2: SNHLY and FYNNEI. In DNA, the CDR3 is TGTGCCAGCAGTGAAAGGCAGGGCAACGCTGAAGCTTCCTTT. Translating it yields CASSERQGNAEASF.

This clonotype was observed many times. The chain carries TRBV28 and TRBJ1-1; the match to TRBD1 covers 11 bases. In germline, CDR1 is MDHEN, CDR2 SYDVKM. The junction had 8 bases not matched to a gene; V was cut back by 5 bases and J by 3 bases. CDR3 length: 16 amino acids. The CDR3 reads CASSVRTGGAHTEAFF. The CDR3 nucleotides are TGTGCCAGCAGTGTCCGGACAGGGGGCGCGCACACTGAAGCTTTCTTT.

This clonotype was seen at least ten times. The chain is built from TRBV6-5 and TRBJ2-2; a weak D match, TRBD2 (5 bases). The germline gives CDR1 MNHEY, CDR2 SVGAGI. Trimming took 0 bases from V and 4 from J, leaving 9 bases between them. The length of the CDR3 is 15 residues. Written as DNA, the CDR3 is TGTGCCAGCAGTTACTCTACTAGTGGCACCGGGGAGCTGTTTTTT. Translated: CASSYSTSGTGELFF.

This clonotype was counted ten times or more. V and J are TRBV7-6 and TRBJ2-7, with D uncertain. The CDR3 length is 14 residues. Germline CDR1 and CDR2: SGHVS and FNYEAQ. Between the trimmed V and J ends, which lost 1 base and 2 bases, there was a span of 9 bases. Here the CDR3 DNA reads TGTGCCAGCAGCTTAGATACCCCCGCCTACGAGCAGTACTTC. It encodes CASSLDTPAYEQYF.

This clonotype was counted at least ten times. The chain has TRBV28 and TRBJ2-1; no firm D call. The CDR3 is 14 amino acids. Germline CDR1 reads MDHEN; CDR2 reads SYDVKM. Trimming cost V 1 base and J 9 bases, with 13 bases left between them. In DNA form, the CDR3 reads TGTGCCAGCAGTTTATCAGTTGGGGTAGGTGAGCAGTTCTTC. Residues: CASSLSVGVGEQFF.

At least ten counts were recorded for this clonotype. The chain employs TRBV5-1 and TRBJ2-4, with a weak D call TRBD1 (6 bases). Germline V gene lookup returns CDR1 SGHRS and CDR2 YFSETQ. This CDR3 contains 13 residues. The germline V and J ends were trimmed by 4 bases and 9 bases, with 14 bases remaining between them. DNA for the CDR3: TGCGCCAGCAGCGAACAGGGCGATGGCATTCAGTACTTC. The encoded protein is CASSEQGDGIQYF.

Of note for this clonotype: This is likely a read error, given that the CDR3 carries no conserved phenylalanine or tryptophan at its end. V is TRBV29-1 and J is TRBJ2-1, with 7 bases that match TRBD2. The CDR3 has 13 residues. Germline CDR1 and CDR2: SQVTM and ANQGSEA. The DNA of the CDR3 is TGCAGTGCTAGAGGGGACTACAACAATGAGCAGTTCCTC. It yields the protein CSARGDYNNEQFL.

This clonotype was observed at least ten times. The DNA for the CDR3 is TGCGCCAGCAGCTTGGATCTGGGACAGGGGGCCTACGAGCAGTACTTC. Translation: CASSLDLGQGAYEQYF. This chain uses TRBV5-1 with TRBJ2-7; TRBD1 aligns across 11 bases. The CDR3 spans 16 residues. The J segment lost 2 bases and the V segment lost 0 bases, leaving 4 bases of the junction unmatched. Germline-derived CDR1 and CDR2 are SGHRS and YFSETQ.

The CDR3 DNA is TGTGCCAGTAGTATCAGGGTCCGCAATCAGCCCCAGCATTTT. Translated: CASSIRVRNQPQHF. This sequence joins TRBV19 and TRBJ1-5, with D perhaps matching TRBD1 (5 bases). Germline CDR1 LNHDA, CDR2 SQIVND (reference sequence). The CDR3 has 14 amino acids. The ends were cut back, 3 bases at V and 2 bases at J, with 8 bases in the middle.